These T cell receptor beta chains were read from a single sample in a study of memory CD4+ T cells and cytomegalovirus serostatus. Repertoires were generated with immunoSEQ multiplex PCR, while TCRdb's copy carries only in-frame clones and drops some. The repertoire holds 50,000 to 60,000 clones, with 70% to 85% as singletons. Input material: memory CD4+ T cells from blood. The receptors come from an adult in good health and CMV-seronegative. Each CDR3 is given with its conserved first and last residue. The order of the fields is V gene, clone size, D gene, J gene, CDR3 protein, CDR3 DNA. The D gene is left open where the match is weak. Expanded clones are given a class, and other clones once, few, many or no size at all.

v_gene: TRBV4-1
abundance: once
d_gene: NA
j_gene: TRBJ1-1
CDR3aa: CASSQISRVGWAFF
CDR3nt: TGCGCCAGCAGCCAAATTAGCAGGGTCGGATGGGCTTTCTTT

v_gene: TRBV19
abundance: medium-sized
d_gene: NA
j_gene: TRBJ1-6
CDR3aa: CASSIAGLDSPLHF
CDR3nt: TGTGCCAGTAGTATAGCAGGGTTGGATTCACCCCTCCACTTT

v_gene: TRBV9
abundance: NA
d_gene: NA
j_gene: TRBJ2-3
CDR3aa: CASRSEGPATYDTQYF
CDR3nt: TGTGCCAGCAGGTCGGAGGGCCCCGCTACTTACGATACGCAGTATTTT

v_gene: TRBV7-9
abundance: NA
d_gene: NA
j_gene: TRBJ1-1
CDR3aa: CASSYRAVAGEAFF
CDR3nt: TGTGCCAGCAGCTACAGGGCAGTTGCAGGTGAAGCTTTCTTT

v_gene: TRBV6-5
abundance: NA
d_gene: NA
j_gene: TRBJ2-7
CDR3aa: CASSYSQSSYEQYF
CDR3nt: TGTGCCAGCAGTTACTCACAGAGCTCCTACGAGCAGTACTTC

v_gene: TRBV19
abundance: NA
d_gene: TRBD1
j_gene: TRBJ2-7
CDR3aa: CASSIQGQENSEQYF
CDR3nt: TGTGCCAGTAGTATCCAGGGACAGGAGAACTCCGAGCAGTACTTC

v_gene: TRBV6-1
abundance: NA
d_gene: TRBD1
j_gene: TRBJ2-2
CDR3aa: CASSEGRGTVNTGELFF
CDR3nt: TGTGCCAGCAGTGAAGGAAGAGGGACAGTTAACACCGGGGAGCTGTTTTTT

v_gene: TRBV19
abundance: NA
d_gene: NA
j_gene: TRBJ1-1
CDR3aa: CASNRQSNTEAFF
CDR3nt: TGTGCCAGTAACAGACAATCGAACACTGAAGCTTTCTTT

v_gene: TRBV5-6
abundance: NA
d_gene: NA
j_gene: TRBJ1-4
CDR3aa: CASSPGGGEKLFF
CDR3nt: TGTGCCAGCAGCCCTGGGGGGGGTGAAAAACTGTTTTTT

v_gene: TRBV10-3
abundance: once
d_gene: TRBD1
j_gene: TRBJ1-1
CDR3aa: CAIRPGQVNTEAFF
CDR3nt: TGTGCCATCAGACCCGGACAGGTTAACACTGAAGCTTTCTTT

v_gene: TRBV5-1
abundance: few
d_gene: TRBD2
j_gene: TRBJ2-1
CDR3aa: CASSFGGLAGVNEQFF
CDR3nt: TGCGCCAGCAGCTTCGGGGGGCTAGCGGGCGTCAATGAGCAGTTCTTC

v_gene: TRBV30
abundance: NA
d_gene: NA
j_gene: TRBJ2-3
CDR3aa: CAWSGGWDTQYF
CDR3nt: TGTGCCTGGTCTGGGGGGTGGGATACGCAGTATTTT

v_gene: TRBV30
abundance: NA
d_gene: NA
j_gene: TRBJ2-3
CDR3aa: CAWAEGGTDTQYF
CDR3nt: TGTGCCTGGGCGGAGGGGGGAACAGATACGCAGTATTTT

v_gene: TRBV28
abundance: NA
d_gene: TRBD2
j_gene: TRBJ2-3
CDR3aa: CASGLAGGTDTQYF
CDR3nt: TGTGCCAGCGGACTAGCGGGTGGCACAGATACGCAGTATTTT

v_gene: TRBV28
abundance: NA
d_gene: NA
j_gene: TRBJ2-7
CDR3aa: CASSIGQGYEQYF
CDR3nt: TGTGCCAGCAGTATCGGTCAGGGATACGAGCAGTACTTC

v_gene: TRBV5-8
abundance: NA
d_gene: NA
j_gene: TRBJ2-1
CDR3aa: CASSFRESSYNEQFF
CDR3nt: TGTGCCAGCAGCTTCCGTGAGAGCTCCTACAATGAGCAGTTCTTC

v_gene: TRBV4-1
abundance: NA
d_gene: NA
j_gene: TRBJ1-2
CDR3aa: CASSQELTRQDDGYTF
CDR3nt: TGCGCCAGCAGCCAAGAACTCACCAGACAGGACGATGGCTACACCTTC

v_gene: TRBV4-1
abundance: NA
d_gene: NA
j_gene: TRBJ1-1
CDR3aa: CASSQHSGKSGEAFF
CDR3nt: TGCGCCAGCAGCCAACATTCGGGGAAATCGGGGGAAGCTTTCTTT